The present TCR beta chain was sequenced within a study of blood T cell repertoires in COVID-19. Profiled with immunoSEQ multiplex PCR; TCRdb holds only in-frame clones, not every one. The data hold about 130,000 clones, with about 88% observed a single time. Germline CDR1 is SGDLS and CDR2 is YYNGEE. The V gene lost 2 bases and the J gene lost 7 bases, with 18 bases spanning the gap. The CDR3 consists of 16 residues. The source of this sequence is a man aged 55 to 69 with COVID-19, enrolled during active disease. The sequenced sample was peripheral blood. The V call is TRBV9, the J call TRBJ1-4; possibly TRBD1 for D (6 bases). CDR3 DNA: TGTGCCAGCAGCGTTCGCCCGGACAGTGTTTTTGAAAAACTGTTTTTT. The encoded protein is CASSVRPDSVFEKLFF.